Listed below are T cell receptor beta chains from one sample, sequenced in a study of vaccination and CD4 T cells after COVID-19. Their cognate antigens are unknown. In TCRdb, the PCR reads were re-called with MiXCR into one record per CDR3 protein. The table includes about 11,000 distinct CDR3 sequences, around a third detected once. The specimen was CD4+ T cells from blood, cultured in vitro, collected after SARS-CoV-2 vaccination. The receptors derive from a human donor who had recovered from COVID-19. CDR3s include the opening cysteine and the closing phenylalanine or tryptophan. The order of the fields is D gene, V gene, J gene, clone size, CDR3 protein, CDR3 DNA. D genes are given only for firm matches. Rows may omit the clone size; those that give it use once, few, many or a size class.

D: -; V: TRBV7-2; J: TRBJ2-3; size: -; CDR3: CASSRGGAGTDTQYF; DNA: TGTGCCAGCAGCCGCGGCGGGGCCGGCACAGATACGCAGTATTTT
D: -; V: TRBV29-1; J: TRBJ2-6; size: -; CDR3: CSTQGAATNVLTF; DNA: TGCAGCACCCAAGGAGCGGCAACCAACGTCCTGACTTTC
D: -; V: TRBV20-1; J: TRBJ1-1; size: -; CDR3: CSAPGGRWGVETEAFF; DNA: TGCAGTGCCCCCGGGGGACGCTGGGGGGTGGAAACTGAAGCTTTCTTT
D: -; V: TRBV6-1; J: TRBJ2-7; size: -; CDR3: CACKPAGFSYEQYF; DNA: TGTGCCTGCAAACCGGCCGGATTCTCCTACGAGCAGTACTTC
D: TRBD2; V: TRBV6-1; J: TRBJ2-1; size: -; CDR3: CASGKTSESTENEQFF; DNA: TGTGCCAGTGGAAAAACTAGCGAATCCACAGAGAATGAGCAGTTCTTC
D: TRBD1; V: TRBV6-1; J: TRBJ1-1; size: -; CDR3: CASRPRTGRTEAFF; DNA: TGTGCCAGCAGACCCCGGACAGGGAGAACTGAAGCTTTCTTT
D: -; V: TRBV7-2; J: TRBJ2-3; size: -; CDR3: CASSLTSYLATDTQYF; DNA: TGTGCCAGCAGCTTAACAAGCTACCTTGCCACAGATACGCAGTATTTT
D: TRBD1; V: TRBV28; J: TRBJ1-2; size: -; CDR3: CASSLPTGKLYGYTF; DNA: TGTGCCAGCAGTTTACCGACAGGGAAACTCTATGGCTACACCTTC
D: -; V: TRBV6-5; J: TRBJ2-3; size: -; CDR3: CASSYSLRDMTDTQYF; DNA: TGTGCCAGCAGTTACTCGTTGCGGGATATGACAGATACGCAGTATTTT
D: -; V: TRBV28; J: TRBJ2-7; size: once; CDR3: CASTLGGKSYEQYF; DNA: TGTGCCAGCACCTTAGGGGGGAAATCCTACGAGCAGTACTTC
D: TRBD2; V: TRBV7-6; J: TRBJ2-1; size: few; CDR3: CAISRLAGINEQFF; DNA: TGTGCCATCTCAAGACTAGCGGGCATCAATGAGCAGTTCTTC
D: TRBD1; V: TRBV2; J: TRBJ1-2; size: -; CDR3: CTSRQDRDYGYTF; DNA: TGTACCAGCAGACAGGACAGGGACTATGGCTACACCTTC
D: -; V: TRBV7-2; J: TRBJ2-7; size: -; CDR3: CASSLAPGDEQYF; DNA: TGTGCCAGCAGCTTAGCCCCCGGGGACGAGCAGTACTTC
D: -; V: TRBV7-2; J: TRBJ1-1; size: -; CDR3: CASSFPGYTEAFF; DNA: TGTGCCAGCAGCTTTCCCGGATACACTGAAGCTTTCTTT